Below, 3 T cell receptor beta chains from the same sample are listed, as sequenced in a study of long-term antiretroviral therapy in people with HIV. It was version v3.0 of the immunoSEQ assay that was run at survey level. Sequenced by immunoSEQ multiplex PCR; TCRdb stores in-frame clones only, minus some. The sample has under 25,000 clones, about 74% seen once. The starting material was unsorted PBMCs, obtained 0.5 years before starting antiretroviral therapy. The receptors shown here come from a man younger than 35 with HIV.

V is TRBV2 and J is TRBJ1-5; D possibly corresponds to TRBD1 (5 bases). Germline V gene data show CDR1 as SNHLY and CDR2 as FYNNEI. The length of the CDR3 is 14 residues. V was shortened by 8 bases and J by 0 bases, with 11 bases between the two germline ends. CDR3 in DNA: TGTGCCAGCCGGGGGGGATATAGCAATCAGCCCCAGCATTTT. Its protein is CASRGGYSNQPQHF. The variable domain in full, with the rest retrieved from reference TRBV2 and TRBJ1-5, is EPEVTQTPSHQVTQMGQEVILRCVPISNHLYFYWYRQILGQKVEFLVSFYNNEISEKSEIFDDQFSVERPDGSNFTLKIRSTKLEDSAMYFCASRGGYSNQPQHFGDGTRLSIL.

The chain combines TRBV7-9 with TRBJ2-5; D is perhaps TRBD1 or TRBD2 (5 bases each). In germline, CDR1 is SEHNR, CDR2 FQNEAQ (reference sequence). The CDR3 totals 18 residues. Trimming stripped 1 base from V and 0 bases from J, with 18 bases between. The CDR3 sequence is CASSLVRIAGTHQETQYF. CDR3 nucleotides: TGTGCCAGCAGCTTAGTACGTATCGCAGGGACCCACCAAGAGACCCAGTACTTC.

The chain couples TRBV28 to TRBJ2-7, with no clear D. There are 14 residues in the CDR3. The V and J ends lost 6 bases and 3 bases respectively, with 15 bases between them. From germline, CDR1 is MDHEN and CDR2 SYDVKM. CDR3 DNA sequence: TGTGCCAGCAGCCCCATCCCCCCGGACTACGAGCAGTACTTC. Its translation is CASSPIPPDYEQYF.